A single sample gave rise to the 9 T cell receptor beta chains below, sequenced in a study of T cell responses to AZD1222 COVID-19 vaccine. Clones were sequenced by immunoSEQ multiplex PCR, and TCRdb holds only the in-frame ones, with some missing. In the table there are about 150,000 clones, 85% to 90% of which are singletons. The specimen was peripheral blood, collected on day 0 of MenACWY control vaccination. These TCRs come from an adult in good health.

The chain carries TRBV6-5 and TRBJ1-2; D perhaps matches TRBD1 (5 bases). Trimming shortened V by 6 bases and J by 3 bases, and 8 bases separated the two germline ends. The CDR3 runs 12 residues. From germline, CDR1 is MNHEY and CDR2 SVGAGI. In DNA, the CDR3 is TGTGCCAGCAGCAAAGGGGACTATGGCTACACCTTC. This gives the protein CASSKGDYGYTF.

V is TRBV5-6 and J is TRBJ2-2; 8 positions match TRBD1. This CDR3 region has 15 residues. Per the germline V gene, CDR1 is SGHDT and CDR2 is YYEEEE. Trimming removed 3 bases from V and 4 bases from J; junction bases left unmatched: 5. The CDR3: CASSSRGRATGELFF. The CDR3 DNA follows: TGTGCCAGCAGCTCCAGGGGGCGGGCCACCGGGGAGCTGTTTTTT.

This rearrangement joins TRBV27 to TRBJ2-7, with TRBD1 matching over 7 bases. The CDR3 extends over 14 amino acids. Germline CDR1 and CDR2: MNHEY and SMNVEV (reference sequence). V lost 5 bases and J lost 3; bases outside the gene matches: 7. The CDR3, as DNA: TGTGCCAGCAGTCCCCGACAGGGTCTCTACGAGCAGTACTTC. It translates to CASSPRQGLYEQYF.

The chain couples TRBV27 to TRBJ1-1; 8 bases are shared with TRBD1. CDR1 is MNHEY and CDR2 is SMNVEV in the germline V gene (reference sequence). J was trimmed by 3 bases and V by 5 bases; bases with no gene match: 2. CDR3 length: 13 amino acids. CDR3 amino acids: CASSKQGDTEAFF. Written as DNA, the CDR3 is TGTGCCAGCAGTAAACAGGGGGACACTGAAGCTTTCTTT.

In its sample, this clone was seen once. The chain combines TRBV5-4 with TRBJ1-2; the D is unclear. Germline values: CDR1 SGHNT, CDR2 YYREEE (reference sequence). V was trimmed by 7 bases and J by 6 bases, leaving 16 bases between them. This CDR3 is 13 amino acids long. The CDR3 DNA sequence: TGTGCCAGCGTAGGGCAGGTTCTGGATGGCTACACCTTC. This sequence encodes CASVGQVLDGYTF.

Only one count was recorded for this clone. This chain uses TRBV30 with TRBJ2-5, with TRBD2 matching 13 bases. This CDR3 region has 15 residues. V lost 0 bases, J lost 5 bases, and 3 bases stayed unmatched. CDR1 and CDR2 from the germline V gene are GTSNPN and SVGIG (reference sequence). The CDR3 loop reads CAWSVPTSGGETQYF. The DNA of the CDR3 is TGTGCCTGGAGTGTACCGACTAGCGGGGGGGAGACCCAGTACTTC.

This chain links TRBV7-6 with TRBJ2-5; TRBD1 aligns across 7 bases. The CDR3 has 14 residues. Germline CDR1 is SGHVS and CDR2 is FNYEAQ. With V trimmed by 1 base and J by 9 bases, 8 bases remained unmatched. CDR3 DNA: TGTGCCAGCAGCTTAGACAGGGACAGAGGGGCCCAGTACTTC. Encoded protein: CASSLDRDRGAQYF.

This clone turned up a few times. The chain is built from TRBV25-1 and TRBJ1-4, with D maybe TRBD1 (5 bases). V lost 6 bases and J 5 bases, leaving 10 bases between the germline ends. This CDR3 region has 13 residues. Germline V lookup: CDR1 MGHDK, CDR2 SYGVNS. CDR3 bases: TGTGCCAGCAGCCGGGGGTCAAATGAAAAACTGTTTTTT. It specifies CASSRGSNEKLFF.

The sample holds one count of this clone. The chain combines TRBV6-5 with TRBJ1-6; 7 bases agree with TRBD1. The germline V gene encodes CDR1 MNHEY and CDR2 SVGAGI. The CDR3 is 13 amino acids. V gave up 6 bases and J gave up 9 bases; unmatched junction bases: 5. CDR3 loop: CASSQGDSSPLHF. The CDR3 region has the DNA TGTGCCAGCAGCCAGGGGGATAGTTCACCCCTCCACTTT.